This T cell receptor beta chain is from a study of T cells expressing NK-cell markers (dated by TCRdb to the early 2020s). As for the study more broadly: Under 10 donors provided sorted CD3+CD56+NKG2C+, CD3+CD56+NKG2C- and CD3+CD56-NKG2C+ T-cell subsets, whose TCR beta-chain repertoires were profiled. Among the eight sequenced donors, only one was HCMV-seronegative, while the other seven were HCMV-seropositive. Randomly selected healthy volunteers, three men and five women, were used as the eight sequenced donors. Illumina HiSeq 2000/2500, MiSeq or NextSeq was used to sequence libraries as 2 x 150 bp reads.

TCRdb records Illumina HiSeq 2000 as the sequencer. The TCR beta cDNA libraries were made using 5'RACE template switching, a step that added both a universal primer site and unique molecular identifiers. Priming for cDNA synthesis came from the TCR beta constant segment, and two successive PCR amplification steps followed. On the study's bioinformatics: Reads were demultiplexed and grouped by UMI with MIGEC, and clonotypes were assembled and quantified with MiTCR. To exclude erroneous sequences, any TCR cDNA sequence not supported by at least two reads was discarded. The tcR package was used for downstream repertoire analysis, and clonotypes were matched across fractions by CDR3 nucleotide sequence plus V segment. Antigen specificity was annotated against VDJdb with VDJmatch, allowing one amino acid substitution in CDR3. TCRdb reprocessed the reads; each CDR3 protein sequence makes one entry, and DNA is unavailable. The V and J calls come from TCRdb's annotation, not from the publication. This sample's records show 200,000 to 300,000 distinct CDR3 sequences. The ten largest clonotypes hold about 0.4% of the sample.

As for this clonotype: This receptor's antigen is unknown.

What the research found in general, with its limitations: Whether the expanded NKG2C-expressing T cell clones were specific for HCMV antigens remained unclear. Those dominant clonotypes were again the most abundant among CD3+CD56-NKG2C+ cells in four donors, at roughly 25-65%. For about 6 donors, the dominant CD3+CD56+NKG2C+ clonotypes were among the top 10 CD8+ clonotypes and accounted for 1.0-7.0% of CD8+ T cells.

CDR1 and CDR2 (SGHTA, FQGNSA) derive from the germline V gene. Including the terminal cysteine and phenylalanine, the CDR3 comprises 14 residues. No DNA is given. HCMV serostatus was determined by detecting HCMV-specific IgG in serum with a commercial ELISA kit. Ficoll density gradient centrifugation was used to isolate peripheral blood mononuclear cells from blood. The origin of this receptor is a young man in good health. Donor details come from another sample of the same person, matched by shared clones. Sequenced: blood T cells: a sorted CD56 or NKG2C T cell subset, CD4+ or CD8+ T cells, or bulk PBMC T cells (not recorded which). The chain links TRBV7-2 with TRBJ1-6; the D gene TCRdb calls, TRBD1, cannot be checked with no DNA. This receptor has the CDR3 CASSNQTGYSPLHF.